One and the same sample provided the 15 T cell receptor beta chains below, sequenced in a study of blood T cell repertoires in COVID-19. Clones were read by immunoSEQ multiplex PCR, and TCRdb kept only the in-frame ones, dropping some. The sample contains about 150,000 clones, approximately 85% of which appear only once. The sample consisted of PBMCs or T cells enriched from blood (not recorded which). These receptors all stem from a woman aged 45 to 65 with acute COVID-19.

The V gene is TRBV19, the J gene TRBJ1-2; 7 nucleotides align to TRBD1. This CDR3 has 13 amino acids. V trimming: 5 bases; J trimming: 8 bases; junction bases outside the gene matches: 8. Germline V gene sequence: CDR1 LNHDA, CDR2 SQIVND (reference sequence). The CDR3 sequence: CASSVRGTTGYTF. The CDR3 DNA is TGTGCCAGTAGTGTCAGGGGGACGACAGGCTACACCTTC.

This chain joins TRBV4-2 and TRBJ1-2; 10 bases fit TRBD1. Losses at the gene ends were 0 bases for V and 0 bases for J; bases not matched to a gene: 13. Germline V gives CDR1 LGHNA, CDR2 YNFKEQ. This CDR3 spans 20 amino acids. CDR3: CASSQDLDRGRFSSNYGYTF. CDR3 DNA sequence: TGTGCCAGCAGCCAAGATCTTGACAGGGGGCGTTTTTCTTCTAACTATGGCTACACCTTC.

The chain uses TRBV30 and TRBJ2-5; 8 bases match TRBD1. Germline CDR1 GTSNPN, CDR2 SVGIG (reference sequence). The CDR3 runs to 15 residues. Trimming removed 0 bases from V and 5 bases from J; junction bases left unmatched: 8. DNA for the CDR3: TGTGCCTGGAGTGTAGTCAGGGGGCGAGGGGAGACCCAGTACTTC. Translated: CAWSVVRGRGETQYF.

The gene calls are TRBV18 and TRBJ2-3; 7 bases map to TRBD2. The germline gives CDR1 KGHSH, CDR2 LQKENI. Losses at the gene ends were 0 bases for V and 3 bases for J; bases not matched to a gene: 3. This CDR3 is built from 15 residues. CDR3 in amino acids: CASSPPGGRTDTQYF. Here the CDR3 DNA reads TGTGCCAGCTCACCACCGGGAGGGCGGACAGATACGCAGTATTTT.

This clone appeared a single time. CDR3 region: CASGGLTGELFF. Written as DNA, the CDR3 is TGTGCCTCCGGGGGGCTGACCGGGGAGCTGTTTTTT. This sequence joins TRBV9 and TRBJ2-2, with TRBD2 as a possible D gene (7 bases). CDR3 length equals 12 residues. Germline V gene lookup returns CDR1 SGDLS and CDR2 YYNGEE. Trimming removed 10 bases from V and 5 bases from J, with 12 bases in between.

The chain has TRBV28 and TRBJ1-2, with unresolved D. V lost 2 bases, J lost 8 bases, and 12 bases lay in between. This CDR3 spans 13 amino acids. The germline V gene has CDR1 MDHEN and CDR2 SYDVKM. CDR3 sequence: CASSLVVGSGYTF. The DNA of the CDR3 is TGTGCCAGCAGTTTAGTTGTAGGGAGCGGCTACACCTTC.

The chain uses TRBV10-3 and TRBJ1-1; the D gene is possibly TRBD1 (5 bases). The germline gives CDR1 ENHRY, CDR2 SYGVKD. V lost 2 bases and J lost 0, with 7 bases in between. The CDR3 loop spans 14 amino acids. This CDR3 reads CAISEDRLNTEAFF. Here the CDR3 DNA reads TGTGCCATCAGTGAGGACAGATTGAACACTGAAGCTTTCTTT.

The gene calls are TRBV27 and TRBJ2-1; 10 nucleotides match TRBD2. The CDR3 runs 15 residues. Germline-derived CDR1 and CDR2 are MNHEY and SMNVEV (reference sequence). V lost 2 bases, J lost 8 bases, and 6 bases stayed unmatched. CDR3 amino acids: CASSLPTSGHDEQFF. CDR3 DNA: TGTGCCAGCAGTTTACCGACTAGCGGGCACGATGAGCAGTTCTTC.

The CDR3 here is CASSQDRGFGYTF. The DNA for the CDR3 is TGCGCCAGCAGCCAAGATCGAGGCTTTGGCTACACCTTC. The genes are TRBV4-1 and TRBJ1-2; D ambiguous. CDR3 length: 13 amino acids. CDR1 MGHRA and CDR2 YSYEKL come from the germline V gene. V lost 0 bases and J lost 7, with 9 bases in between.

The chain uses TRBV2 and TRBJ2-5; tentatively, D is TRBD2 (6 bases). Germline V gene data show CDR1 as SNHLY and CDR2 as FYNNEI. CDR3 length: 13 residues. V lost 3 bases and J 5 bases, leaving 10 bases between the germline ends. The CDR3 region is CASSEGGGETQYF. For the CDR3, the DNA is TGTGCCAGCAGTGAGGGAGGAGGGGAGACCCAGTACTTC.

The chain recombines TRBV21-1 with TRBJ1-5; the table gives TRBD1 as D, unverified against the DNA. TRBV21-1 has pseudogene status. This CDR3 has 15 amino acids. The CDR3 spells CASSSRDSYNQPQHF. The CDR3 region has the DNA TGTGCCAGCAGCAGCCGGGACAGTTACAATCAGCCCCAGCATTTT.

This clone was recorded a few times. The V and J genes are TRBV5-1 and TRBJ2-6, with 7 bases that match TRBD1. The CDR3 has 18 residues. Losses at the gene ends were 1 base for V and 1 base for J; bases not matched to a gene: 8. The germline V gene has CDR1 SGHRS and CDR2 YFSETQ. The CDR3 reads CASSLYTGAISGANVLTF. The DNA of the CDR3 is TGCGCCAGCAGCTTGTACACAGGGGCCATATCTGGGGCCAACGTCCTGACTTTC.

The chain couples TRBV19 to TRBJ1-3; TRBD1 might be the D (5 bases). Germline V gives CDR1 LNHDA, CDR2 SQIVND (reference sequence). The germline V and J ends were trimmed by 6 bases and 2 bases, with 11 bases remaining between them. The CDR3 covers 14 residues. CDR3 amino acids: CASSTRGTGNTIYF. CDR3 nucleotide sequence: TGTGCCAGTAGCACTCGGGGGACTGGAAACACCATATATTTT.

This clone has only a few counts. The chain couples TRBV29-1 to TRBJ1-2; TRBD1 matches at 7 bases. The CDR3 contains 16 residues. Germline V gene lookup returns CDR1 SQVTM and CDR2 ANQGSEA. V dropped 1 base and J dropped 7; count of bases not matched to a gene: 15. The CDR3, as DNA: TGCAGCGTTGAAGGACCCAGGGGGGCAGGGGTTGGTGGCTACACCTTC. This translates into CSVEGPRGAGVGGYTF.

Only a few counts were recorded for this clone. J is TRBJ1-2 and V is TRBV7-3; D is unresolved. Germline-derived CDR1 and CDR2 are SGHTA and FQGTGA. The CDR3 totals 16 residues. Trimming left V 8 bases short and J 3 bases short, with 22 bases between. CDR3 sequence: CASPSAGSFQDYGYTF. In DNA, the CDR3 is TGTGCCAGCCCCTCTGCGGGGTCTTTTCAGGACTATGGCTACACCTTC. The full variable domain, its missing parts supplied by reference TRBV7-3 and TRBJ1-2, is GAGVSQTPSNKVTEKGKYVELRCDPISGHTALYWYRQSLGQGPEFLIYFQGTGAADDSGLPNDRFFAVRPEGSVSTLKIQRTERGDSAVYLCASPSAGSFQDYGYTFGSGTRLTVV.